This T cell receptor (beta chain) was retrieved from a study of T-cell memory formation after mild COVID-19. On the study more broadly: Among the donors, TCR clusters were largely specific to each donor.

This clonotype was seen only a few times. Its antigen is still unknown. General study points: CD4+ contracting clones were mainly CM and EM; CD8+ ones, EMRA. Confirmation of SARS-CoV-2 specificity was lacking for second-wave clones peaking day 37. A balance of CD4 and CD8 characterized clones contracting day 15 to 85, whereas later expanders leaned CD4+.

Each CDR3 protein gets one entry after TCRdb re-called the 5' RACE reads with MiXCR. The sample records tens of thousands of distinct CDR3 sequences, approximately 6.5% being singletons. CDR1 is MGHDK and CDR2 is SYGVNS in the germline V gene. Trimming removed 5 bases from V and 6 bases from J, with 26 bases in between. CDR3 size: 18 residues. The TCR originated in an adult who had mild COVID-19 (a few samples of this study predate the infection). Cell type and time point are not known. The V call is TRBV25-1, the J call TRBJ1-3; D possibly corresponds to TRBD1 (6 bases). The sequenced sample consisted of PBMCs or a T cell subset sorted from them (not recorded which). This CDR3 reads CASSSGFGGRRPPNTIYF. CDR3 sequence (DNA): TGTGCCAGCAGTTCCGGGTTCGGGGGGCGAAGACCCCCAAACACCATATATTTT.